This T cell receptor beta chain was identified in a study of T cell repertoires in cytomegalovirus infection. The sample holds a few counts of this clonotype. TCRdb redid the calling of the reads with MiXCR, one entry per CDR3 protein. Of approximately 290,000 distinct CDR3 sequences in the sample, 25% were seen once. Germline V gives CDR1 SEHNR, CDR2 FQNEAQ (reference sequence). The CDR3 contains 15 residues. The V and J ends lost 2 bases and 3 bases, in that order; junction bases with no gene match: 5. The sequence was collected from a human donor in good health (CMV status not recorded). Some clones in this sample may be carry-over from other donors' samples. Sequencing was performed on PBMCs. The gene calls are TRBV7-9 and TRBJ1-1, with TRBD1 matching over 8 bases. The CDR3 reads CASSLRQGAYTEAFF. The CDR3 region has the DNA TGTGCCAGCAGCTTACGGCAGGGGGCATACACTGAAGCTTTCTTT. The full variable domain, rest sourced from reference TRBV7-9 and TRBJ1-1, is DTGVSQNPRHKITKRGQNVTFRCDPISEHNRLYWYRQTLGQGPEFLTYFQNEAQLEKSRLLSDRFSAERPKGSFSTLEIQRTEQGDSAMYLCASSLRQGAYTEAFFGQGTRLTVV.